A few counts support the clone carrying this T cell receptor beta chain. Antigen specificity is unknown. Rearranged V-D-J TRB sequences were amplified with a mixed TRB-A/B primer pool. Using its own MiXCR run on the multiplex PCR reads, TCRdb lists one record per CDR3 protein. The sample contains 1,500 to 2,000 distinct CDR3 sequences, around 25% of which appear only once. TCR beta rearrangements were amplified from peripheral blood genomic DNA. These data are taken from a study of T cell repertoires in aging, cancer and after chemotherapy. At the level of the study: Patients with glioblastoma brain tumors were sampled before and after temozolomide-based therapy. The study's findings and limits: Immunological memory after chemotherapy cannot be judged from the repertoire data. In cancer patients, declining TCR diversity with age involved lost richness and lost evenness.

The germline gives CDR1 SGHTA, CDR2 FQGNSA. The CDR3 contains 15 residues. Germline trimming cut 5 bases from V and 4 bases from J; bases unmatched to any gene: 9. The gene calls are TRBV7-2 and TRBJ1-2; 8 nucleotides agree with TRBD1. The sequence came from a human donor with a solid tumor. The sequenced sample was blood. CDR3 sequence reads: CASSPRTGFTYGYTF. The CDR3 bases are TGTGCCAGCAGCCCCCGGACAGGGTTCACCTATGGCTACACCTTC.